This paragraph covers one T cell receptor (beta chain) sequence. What antigen it recognizes has not been identified. Per-base quality was not reported, and no clone a single base away is much larger than it. The record originates from a study of shared clonotypes between healthy human individuals (dated by TCRdb to 2018 to 2020). Concerning the study at large: A few men and a couple of women, aged 18 to 49 years, made up the cohort. For each donor, three plates each were used for CD4 naive and CD4 memory, two plates were used for CD8 naive, and one plate was used for CD8 memory. To estimate repertoire size and how much clonotypes are shared between individuals, the study performed deep sequencing of blood TCR repertoires from five healthy adults. To increase sequencing depth and limit assay-specific biases, TCR repertoire library preparation and sequencing were carried out by different laboratories using diverse techniques. Between about 0.85 and 8.9 billion PBMCs per donor were obtained by leukapheresis. Here is what the overall study found, with its caveats: The genetic and exposure-history diversity represented was limited by the small number of donors. Even with the large sequencing depth, rarefaction of the sorted-subset datasets indicated that sequencing was incomplete. Naive subsets generally had larger estimated clonotype richness than memory subsets. Clonotypes shared by all four sorted-subset donors showed higher generation probabilities than non-shared clonotypes. Sampling was limited to blood, and TCR repertoires in tissue likely differ from TCR repertoires in blood. Based on pairwise subsampling, the degree of clonotype sharing among donors was expected to be affected by sequencing depth. Around 5.4% of naive CD4, 3.5% of naive CD8, approximately 2% of memory CD4, and approximately 0.39% of memory CD8 clonotypes were shared across a few donors.

The donors were healthy, HIV-negative adults with no recently reported acute infections or vaccinations. Every donor was a Caucasian adult living in Nashville, Tennessee, USA. CD4+ T cells were enriched by magnetic negative selection; naive cells were then positively selected on CD45RA, and the negative fraction formed the memory subset. Blood was obtained by leukapheresis, after which PBMCs were separated by Ficoll-Histopaque density gradient centrifugation and cryopreserved in liquid nitrogen vapor phase. Analytical flow cytometry was used to check the purity and quantity of every magnetically sorted T cell population. Genomic DNA was isolated from every sorted fraction and measured by UV absorbance on a Nanodrop 2000c. TCR CDR3 regions were amplified from genomic DNA by multiplex PCR using the deep immunoSEQ assay. Genomic DNA extracted from each cell subset was distributed evenly over all wells of several immunoSEQ 96-well plates, and each plate served as one replicate. For sorted subsets, approximately 190 ng genomic DNA, equal to tens of thousands of T cell genomes, was loaded into each replicate PCR. Purified libraries were quantified with a Qubit 3.0 fluorometer, sized on a Bioanalyzer 2100, and re-quantified with the KAPA Library Quantification kit. Each immunoSEQ 96-well plate was sequenced on its own single-read 150-cycle Illumina NextSeq 550 flow cell. The original methods were these. Because only junctional sequences without quality scores were contained in the immunoSEQ output, filtering matching that applied to full-length reads could not be performed. To assign V/J genes and CDR3, sequences were annotated against IMGT germline references using PyIR, a Python wrapper for IgBLAST v1.9. Reads were removed for weak V/J assignments (E-value above 1e-6), missing CDR3, stop codons, out-of-frame junctions, or ambiguous translated residues. A V3J clonotype was defined by an identical inferred V gene, J gene, and CDR3 amino acid sequence. To compute the percentage overlap between repertoires, the number of shared unique clonotypes was divided by the size of the smaller repertoire. RTK rarefaction, the Chao1 estimator, and Recon v2.1 estimates of unobserved clonotypes were used to assess repertoire richness. OLGA was used to compute generation probabilities for all TCRbeta clonotypes that the gDNA method yielded from a handful of donors. Entries here come from immuneACCESS through TCRdb and include only in-frame sequences with V and J called. Some clones fail to appear in such tables; in the studies checked, an unresolved V gene covers under half of the shortfall, and the cause of the remainder is unknown. The DNA gave D and trimming, while V, J and clone size come from that table. The sample table holds about 1.5 million clones, of which 95% to 99% were seen once. The ten largest clones take up about 0.42% of the sample.

The trim is 7 bases for V and 10 bases for J, with a gap of 25 bases between the germline ends. The germline V gene sets CDR1 to MGHDK and CDR2 to SYGVNS. Including cysteine and phenylalanine, the CDR3 has 15 amino acids. The kept DNA is CDR3 alone, 45 bases in frame from the first base. The sequence is built from TRBV25-1 and TRBJ1-1; no D gene is confidently identified. Input material: naive CD4+ T cells sorted from blood. The sample's cell subset or site label, in plain terms: CD45RA+ positively selected. This TCR derives from a man aged 25-40 years in good health. The DNA sequence follows: TGTGCCAGCACCTCCTTCCGCGACCCTCGGGCGGGAGCTTTCTTT. Translation gives CASTSFRDPRAGAFF.